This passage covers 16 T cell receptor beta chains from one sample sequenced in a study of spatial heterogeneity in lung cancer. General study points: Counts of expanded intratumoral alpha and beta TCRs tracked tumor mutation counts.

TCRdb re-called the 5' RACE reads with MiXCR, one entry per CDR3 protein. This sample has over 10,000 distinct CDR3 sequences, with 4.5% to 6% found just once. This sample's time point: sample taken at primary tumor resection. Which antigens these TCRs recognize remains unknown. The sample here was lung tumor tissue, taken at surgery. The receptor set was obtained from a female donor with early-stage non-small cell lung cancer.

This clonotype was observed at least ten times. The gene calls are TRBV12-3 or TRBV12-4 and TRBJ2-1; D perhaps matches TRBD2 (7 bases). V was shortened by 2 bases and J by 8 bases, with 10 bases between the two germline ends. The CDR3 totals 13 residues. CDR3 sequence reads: CASSLKGGDEQFF. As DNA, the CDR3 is TGTGCCAGCAGTTTAAAAGGGGGGGATGAGCAGTTCTTC.

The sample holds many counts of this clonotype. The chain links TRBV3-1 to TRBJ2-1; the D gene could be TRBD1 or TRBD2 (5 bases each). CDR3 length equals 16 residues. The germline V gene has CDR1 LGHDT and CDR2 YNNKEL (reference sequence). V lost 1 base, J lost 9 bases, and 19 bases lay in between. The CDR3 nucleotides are TGTGCCAGCAGCCAAGTCCCCGGGGCTCGAGGGGCTGAGCAGTTCTTC. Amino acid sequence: CASSQVPGARGAEQFF.

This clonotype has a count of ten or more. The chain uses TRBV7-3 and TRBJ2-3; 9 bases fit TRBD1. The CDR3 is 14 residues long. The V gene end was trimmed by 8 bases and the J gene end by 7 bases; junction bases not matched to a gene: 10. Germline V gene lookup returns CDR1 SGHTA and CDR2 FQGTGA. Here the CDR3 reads CASSPGQGLNTQYF. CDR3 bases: TGTGCCAGCTCGCCGGGACAGGGTTTAAATACGCAGTATTTT.

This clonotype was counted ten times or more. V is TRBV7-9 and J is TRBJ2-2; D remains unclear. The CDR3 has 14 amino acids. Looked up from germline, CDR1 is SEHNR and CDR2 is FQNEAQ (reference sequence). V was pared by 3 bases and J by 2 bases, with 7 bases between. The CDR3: CASSLGSNTGELFF. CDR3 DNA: TGTGCCAGCAGCTTGGGCAGCAACACCGGGGAGCTGTTTTTT.

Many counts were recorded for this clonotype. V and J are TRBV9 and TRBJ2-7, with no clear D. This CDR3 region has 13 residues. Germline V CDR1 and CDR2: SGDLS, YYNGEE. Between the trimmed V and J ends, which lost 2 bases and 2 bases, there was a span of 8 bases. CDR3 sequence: CASSVSDTYEQYF. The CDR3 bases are TGTGCCAGCAGCGTCAGTGACACCTACGAGCAGTACTTC.

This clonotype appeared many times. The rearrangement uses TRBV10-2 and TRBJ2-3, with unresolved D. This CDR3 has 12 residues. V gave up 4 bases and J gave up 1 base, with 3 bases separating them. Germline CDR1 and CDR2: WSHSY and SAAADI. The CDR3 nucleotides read TGCGCCAGCAGTGCGGGCACAGATACGCAGTATTTT. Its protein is CASSAGTDTQYF.

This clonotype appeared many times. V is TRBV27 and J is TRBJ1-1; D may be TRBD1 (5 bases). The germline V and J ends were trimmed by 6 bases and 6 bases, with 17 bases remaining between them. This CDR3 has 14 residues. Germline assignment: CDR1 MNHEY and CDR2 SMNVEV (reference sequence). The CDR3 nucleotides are TGTGCCAGCAGCCAAGGGACGGAGGGATCTGAAGCTTTCTTT. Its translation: CASSQGTEGSEAFF.

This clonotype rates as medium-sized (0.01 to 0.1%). In DNA, the CDR3 is TGTGCCAGCAGCCCGGTGGGCCCTGGACAGGGCCACTATGGCTACACCTTC. Its protein is CASSPVGPGQGHYGYTF. V is TRBV2 and J is TRBJ1-2, with TRBD1 matching over 8 bases. Per germline, CDR1 SNHLY and CDR2 FYNNEI. The CDR3 is 17 amino acids. Trimming took 6 bases from V and 3 from J; bases not matched to a gene: 15.

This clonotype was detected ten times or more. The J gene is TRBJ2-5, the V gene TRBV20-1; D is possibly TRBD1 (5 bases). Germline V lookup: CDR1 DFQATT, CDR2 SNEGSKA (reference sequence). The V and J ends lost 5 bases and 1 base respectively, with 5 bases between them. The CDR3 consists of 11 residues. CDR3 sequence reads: CSAQGQETQYF. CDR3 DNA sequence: TGCAGTGCTCAGGGCCAAGAGACCCAGTACTTC.

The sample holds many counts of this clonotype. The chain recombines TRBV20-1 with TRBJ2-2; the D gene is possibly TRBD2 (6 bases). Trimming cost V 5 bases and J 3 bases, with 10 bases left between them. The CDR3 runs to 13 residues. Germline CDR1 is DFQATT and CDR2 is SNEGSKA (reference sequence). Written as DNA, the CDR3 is TGCAGTGCTGCGGGACCCTACACCGGGGAGCTGTTTTTT. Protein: CSAAGPYTGELFF.

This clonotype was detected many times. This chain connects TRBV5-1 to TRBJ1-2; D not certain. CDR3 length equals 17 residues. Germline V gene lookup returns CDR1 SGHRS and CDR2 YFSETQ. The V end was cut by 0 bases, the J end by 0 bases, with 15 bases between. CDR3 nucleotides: TGCGCCAGCAGCTTGGCGCCGTCTGGGAACGCTAACTATGGCTACACCTTC. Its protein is CASSLAPSGNANYGYTF.

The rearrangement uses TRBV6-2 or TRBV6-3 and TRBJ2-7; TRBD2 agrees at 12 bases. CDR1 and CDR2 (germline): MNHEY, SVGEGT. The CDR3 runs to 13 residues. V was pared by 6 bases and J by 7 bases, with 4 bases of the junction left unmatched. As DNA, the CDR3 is TGTGCCAGCAGAACTAGCGGGGGGTATGAGCAGTACTTC. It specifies CASRTSGGYEQYF.

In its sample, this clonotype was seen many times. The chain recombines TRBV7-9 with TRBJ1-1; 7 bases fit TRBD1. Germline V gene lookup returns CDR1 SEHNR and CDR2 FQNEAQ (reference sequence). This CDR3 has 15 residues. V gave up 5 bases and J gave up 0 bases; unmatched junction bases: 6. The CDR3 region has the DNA TGTGCCAGCAGCCAGAGGGACAGCTTGAACACTGAAGCTTTCTTT. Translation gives CASSQRDSLNTEAFF.

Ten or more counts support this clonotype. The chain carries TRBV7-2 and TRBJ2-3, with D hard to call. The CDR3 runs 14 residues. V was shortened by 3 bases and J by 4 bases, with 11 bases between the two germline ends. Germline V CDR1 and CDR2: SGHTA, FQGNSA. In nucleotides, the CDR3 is TGTGCCAGCAGCTTGGGCTACGTGGCAGATACGCAGTATTTT. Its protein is CASSLGYVADTQYF.

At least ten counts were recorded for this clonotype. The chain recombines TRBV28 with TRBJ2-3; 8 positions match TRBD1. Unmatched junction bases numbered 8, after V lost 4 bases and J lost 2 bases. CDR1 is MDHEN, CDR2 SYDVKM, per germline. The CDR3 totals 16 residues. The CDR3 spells CASSSPGTGHTDTQYF. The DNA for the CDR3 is TGTGCCAGCAGTTCACCCGGGACAGGCCACACAGATACGCAGTATTTT.

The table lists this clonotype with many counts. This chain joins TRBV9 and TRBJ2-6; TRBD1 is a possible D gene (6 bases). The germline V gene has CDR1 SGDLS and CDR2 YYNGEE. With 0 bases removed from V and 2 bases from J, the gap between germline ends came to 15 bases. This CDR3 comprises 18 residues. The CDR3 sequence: CASSVAGTQGTGANVLTF. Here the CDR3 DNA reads TGTGCCAGCAGCGTAGCAGGCACACAGGGAACTGGGGCCAACGTCCTGACTTTC.